This T cell receptor (beta chain) was profiled in a study of shared clonotypes between healthy human individuals. Sequencing used immunoSEQ multiplex PCR; TCRdb keeps in-frame clones, though not all of them. The sample shows more than 400,000 clones, 95% to 96% of them seen only once. V was pared by 3 bases and J by 7 bases, with 19 bases between. CDR3 length: 15 residues. Germline V CDR1 and CDR2: SGHTS, YDEGEE. The chain joins TRBV5-8 to TRBJ1-1; possible D gene TRBD1, 5 bases. Specimen: naive CD4+ T cells sorted from blood. Subset meaning: CD45RA+ positively selected. The clonotype comes from a woman under 40 in good health. CDR3 loop: CASSYSGTIKGEAFF. The CDR3 DNA follows: TGTGCCAGCAGCTATTCCGGGACTATCAAAGGTGAAGCTTTCTTT.